The 16 T cell receptor beta chains reported below all come from one sample, sequenced in a study of T-cell memory formation after mild COVID-19. MiXCR, applied by TCRdb to the 5' RACE reads, yields one record per CDR3 protein. Of 100,000 or so distinct CDR3 sequences detected, roughly 11% appear once; the ten largest clones hold approximately 40%. Sequencing input: PBMCs or a T cell subset sorted from them (not recorded which). The receptors derive from a man between 18 and 29 years old who had mild COVID-19 (a few samples of this study predate the infection). Cell type and time point are not known.

This clonotype was counted a few times. This chain joins TRBV7-2 and TRBJ2-1; 8 bases map to TRBD1. V shed 4 bases, J shed 5 bases, and the junction held 4 bases outside the gene matches. CDR3 size: 14 residues. Germline assignment: CDR1 SGHTA and CDR2 FQGNSA. CDR3: CASSWTGLDNEQFF. Written as DNA, the CDR3 is TGTGCCAGCAGCTGGACAGGGTTGGACAATGAGCAGTTCTTC. The full variable domain, rest sourced from reference TRBV7-2 and TRBJ2-1, is GAGVSQSPSNKVTEKGKDVELRCDPISGHTALYWYRQSLGQGLEFLIYFQGNSAPDKSGLPSDRFSAERTGGSVSTLTIQRTQQEDSAVYLCASSWTGLDNEQFFGPGTRLTVL.

The chain's CDR3 is CASSYVTGEETQYF. For the CDR3, the DNA is TGTGCCAGCAGTTACGTTACGGGGGAAGAGACCCAGTACTTC. V is TRBV6-2 or TRBV6-3 and J is TRBJ2-5; tentatively, D is TRBD2 (6 bases). CDR1 MNHEY and CDR2 SVGEGT come from the germline V gene. V lost 2 bases and J lost 3, with 10 bases in between. This CDR3 is built from 14 residues.

The genes are TRBV20-1 and TRBJ2-1; D remains ambiguous. Germline loops: CDR1 DFQATT, CDR2 SNEGSKA (reference sequence). V shed 1 base and J shed 1 base, with 8 bases lying between them. The length of the CDR3 is 14 residues. Written as DNA, the CDR3 is TGCAGTGCTAGAGGACGAGAGTCCTACAATGAGCAGTTCTTC. It codes for CSARGRESYNEQFF.

The chain joins TRBV4-1 to TRBJ2-3, with 7 bases matching TRBD1. Germline V CDR1 and CDR2: MGHRA, YSYEKL. With V trimmed by 2 bases and J by 0 bases, 5 bases remained unmatched. The CDR3 has 16 residues. In DNA form, the CDR3 reads TGCGCCAGCAGCCAAATACCGGGACAGAGCACAGATACGCAGTATTTT. Translated, it gives CASSQIPGQSTDTQYF.

This chain connects TRBV12-3 or TRBV12-4 to TRBJ2-2; D possibly matches TRBD1 or TRBD2 (6 bases each). The CDR3 contains 15 residues. Trimming pared 5 bases from V and 5 bases from J, leaving 15 bases between. The CDR3 protein is CASSTTSGATGELFF. CDR3 DNA sequence: TGTGCCAGCAGTACCACCTCGGGGGCGACCGGGGAGCTGTTTTTT.

The V gene is TRBV4-3, the J gene TRBJ1-2, with D hard to call. CDR1 is LGHNA, CDR2 YSLEER, per germline. V shed 0 bases and J shed 4 bases, with 9 bases lying between them. The length of the CDR3 is 14 residues. The CDR3 nucleotides read TGCGCCAGCAGCCAAGAGGACGGACGCTATGGCTACACCTTC. It specifies CASSQEDGRYGYTF.

The chain links TRBV3-1 to TRBJ1-2; no firm D call. The CDR3 covers 15 residues. With 0 bases removed from V and 0 bases from J, the gap between germline ends came to 8 bases. The germline gives CDR1 LGHDT, CDR2 YNNKEL (reference sequence). The CDR3 protein is CASSQDWAANYGYTF. CDR3 DNA: TGTGCCAGCAGCCAAGATTGGGCAGCTAACTATGGCTACACCTTC.

The chain couples TRBV28 to TRBJ2-1, with TRBD2 identical over 14 bases. CDR3 size: 17 residues. Germline loops: CDR1 MDHEN, CDR2 SYDVKM. Unmatched junction bases numbered 6, after V lost 5 bases and J lost 3 bases. CDR3 residues: CASSGTSGGVFYNEQFF. CDR3 nucleotide sequence: TGTGCCAGCAGTGGGACTAGCGGGGGCGTTTTCTACAATGAGCAGTTCTTC.

This clonotype was counted a few times. DNA of the CDR3: TGTGCCAGCAGTTTGGGGACAGGTCAAGGCTACACCTTC. Protein product: CASSLGTGQGYTF. The V and J genes are TRBV27 and TRBJ1-2; 8 bases match TRBD1. Germline V gives CDR1 MNHEY, CDR2 SMNVEV (reference sequence). The V gene end was trimmed by 3 bases and the J gene end by 8 bases; junction bases not matched to a gene: 5. This CDR3 region has 13 residues.

CDR3 DNA: TGTGCCAGCAGCCTCACAGAAGATACGCAGTATTTT. It yields the protein CASSLTEDTQYF. The chain is built from TRBV7-6 and TRBJ2-3; D is unclear. The V gene's germline CDR1 is SGHVS and CDR2 FNYEAQ. This CDR3 contains 12 residues. Trimming took 5 bases from V and 5 from J, leaving 8 bases between them.

This sequence joins TRBV15 and TRBJ1-1, with unresolved D. CDR1 is LNHNV, CDR2 YYDKDF, per germline (reference sequence). V gave up 0 bases and J gave up 4 bases, with 9 bases separating them. This CDR3 comprises 14 residues. The DNA of the CDR3 is TGTGCCACCAGCAGAGATACGTTCTTCACTGAAGCTTTCTTT. Residues: CATSRDTFFTEAFF.

In this sample, this clonotype turned up a few times. V gene TRBV5-1 combines with J gene TRBJ1-1, with no clear D. Germline V gives CDR1 SGHRS, CDR2 YFSETQ. V gave up 0 bases and J gave up 0 bases, with 9 bases separating them. The CDR3 extends over 15 amino acids. CDR3 in amino acids: CASSLAKGMNTEAFF. The CDR3 coding sequence is TGCGCCAGCAGCTTGGCCAAAGGGATGAACACTGAAGCTTTCTTT.

This clonotype was counted only a few times. CDR3 nucleotide sequence: TGTGCCAGCGTACAGGGGATCACTGAAGCTTTCTTT. Encoded protein: CASVQGITEAFF. The V call is TRBV12-3 or TRBV12-4, the J call TRBJ1-1; 7 bases are shared with TRBD1. J lost 4 bases, V lost 8 bases, and 4 bases had no gene match. The CDR3 runs 12 residues.

The chain uses TRBV15 and TRBJ1-5, with D perhaps matching TRBD1 (5 bases). The V and J ends lost 5 bases and 7 bases respectively, with 15 bases between them. Germline V gives CDR1 LNHNV, CDR2 YYDKDF (reference sequence). The CDR3 contains 14 residues. This chain's CDR3 is CATSSRDFGQPQHF. The CDR3 region has the DNA TGTGCCACCAGCTCCCGGGACTTTGGGCAGCCCCAGCATTTT.

The chain recombines TRBV20-1 with TRBJ2-7; 8 bases map to TRBD2. The CDR3 is made up of 14 amino acids. Germline V gene lookup returns CDR1 DFQATT and CDR2 SNEGSKA (reference sequence). V shed 5 bases, J shed 0 bases, and the junction held 6 bases outside the gene matches. The DNA of the CDR3 is TGCAGTGCTTATCGGGGGGGGTACTCCTACGAGCAGTACTTC. Translation gives CSAYRGGYSYEQYF.

This clonotype was observed many times. This chain links TRBV29-1 with TRBJ2-1; 11 bases fit TRBD2. The CDR3 has 18 amino acids. Germline CDR1 is SQVTM and CDR2 is ANQGSEA. With 0 bases clipped from V and 4 bases from J, the junction kept 11 bases outside the gene matches. CDR3 nucleotide sequence: TGCAGCGTTGAAGAGGCTAGCGGGGGGACCAACCTATACAATGAGCAGTTCTTC. It is translated as CSVEEASGGTNLYNEQFF.